Sequencing of this T cell receptor beta chain was carried out in a study of radiotherapy plus CTLA-4 blockade in lung cancer. The germline V gene encodes CDR1 SGHNT and CDR2 YYREEE (reference sequence). The trim removed 9 bases at V and 2 bases at J, leaving 13 bases unmatched. The CDR3 length is 16 residues. Study results and limitations: Alongside interferon-beta, early blood T cell clone dynamics were reportedly the best predictor of response.

In regard to this clone: Its target is not known.

The assay was immunoSEQ multiplex PCR, and TCRdb's table has in-frame clones only and misses some. The table includes 20,000 to 30,000 clones, about two thirds detected once. The source is a human donor with non-small cell lung cancer whose response to radiotherapy plus ipilimumab could not be evaluated. The sequences come from peripheral blood, collected from a patient treated with radiotherapy plus ipilimumab. This chain joins TRBV5-4 and TRBJ2-3, with TRBD1 matching 9 bases. The CDR3 DNA sequence: TGTGCCACCCAACCCCCCGGGACAGGGAACACAGATACGCAGTATTTT. It is translated as CATQPPGTGNTDTQYF.